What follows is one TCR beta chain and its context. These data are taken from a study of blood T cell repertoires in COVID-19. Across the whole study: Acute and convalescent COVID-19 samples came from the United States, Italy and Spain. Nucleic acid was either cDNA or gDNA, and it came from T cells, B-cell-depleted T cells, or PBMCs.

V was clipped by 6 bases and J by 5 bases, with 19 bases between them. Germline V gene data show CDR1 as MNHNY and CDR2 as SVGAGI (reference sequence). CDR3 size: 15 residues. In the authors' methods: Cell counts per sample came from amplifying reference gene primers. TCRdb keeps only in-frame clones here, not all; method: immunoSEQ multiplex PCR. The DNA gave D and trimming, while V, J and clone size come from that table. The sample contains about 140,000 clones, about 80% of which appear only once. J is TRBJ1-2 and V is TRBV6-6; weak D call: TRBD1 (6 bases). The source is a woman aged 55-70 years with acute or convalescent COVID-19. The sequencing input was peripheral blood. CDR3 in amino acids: CASSTTRGIGYGYTF. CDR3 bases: TGTGCCAGCAGCACAACCAGGGGCATAGGGTATGGCTACACCTTC.